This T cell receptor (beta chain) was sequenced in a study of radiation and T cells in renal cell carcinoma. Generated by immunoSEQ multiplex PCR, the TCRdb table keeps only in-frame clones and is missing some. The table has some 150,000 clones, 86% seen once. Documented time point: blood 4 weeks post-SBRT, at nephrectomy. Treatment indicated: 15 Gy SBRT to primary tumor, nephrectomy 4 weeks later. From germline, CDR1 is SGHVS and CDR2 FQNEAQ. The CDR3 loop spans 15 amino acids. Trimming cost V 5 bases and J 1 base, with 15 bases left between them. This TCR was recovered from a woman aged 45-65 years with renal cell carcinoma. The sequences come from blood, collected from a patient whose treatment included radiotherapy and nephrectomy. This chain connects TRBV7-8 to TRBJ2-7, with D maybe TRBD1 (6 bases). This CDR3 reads CASSIRTDLSYEQYF. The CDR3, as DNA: TGTGCCAGCAGCATAAGGACAGACTTGTCCTACGAGCAGTACTTC. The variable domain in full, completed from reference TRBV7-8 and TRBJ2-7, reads GAGVSQSPRYKVAKRGQDVALRCDPISGHVSLFWYQQALGQGPEFLTYFQNEAQLDKSGLPSDRFFAERPEGSVSTLKIQRTQQEDSAVYLCASSIRTDLSYEQYFGPGTRLTVT.